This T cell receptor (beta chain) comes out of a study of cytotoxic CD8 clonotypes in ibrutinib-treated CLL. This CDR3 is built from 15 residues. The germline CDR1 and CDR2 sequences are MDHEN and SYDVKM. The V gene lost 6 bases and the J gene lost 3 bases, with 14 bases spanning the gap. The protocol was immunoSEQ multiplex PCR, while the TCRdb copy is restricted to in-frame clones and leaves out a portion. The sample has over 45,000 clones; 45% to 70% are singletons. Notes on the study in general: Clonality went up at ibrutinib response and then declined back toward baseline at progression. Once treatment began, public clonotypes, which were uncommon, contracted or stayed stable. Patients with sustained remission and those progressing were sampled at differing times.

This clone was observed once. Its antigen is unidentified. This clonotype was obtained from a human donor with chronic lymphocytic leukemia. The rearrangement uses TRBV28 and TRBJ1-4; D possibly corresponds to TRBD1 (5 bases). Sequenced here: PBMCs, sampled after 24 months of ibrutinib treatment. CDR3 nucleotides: TGTGCCAGCAGGAATAGGGGCACGGCTAATGAAAAACTGTTTTTT. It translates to CASRNRGTANEKLFF.